The 11 T cell receptor beta chains given below trace back to one sample, sequenced in a study of cytomegalovirus exposure and HLA in healthy donors. In the PCR, 60 Vbeta and 13 Jbeta primers were used. Libraries were prepared by immunoSEQ multiplex PCR; TCRdb keeps only in-frame clonotypes and omits some of them. Counted here are over 150,000 clones, 70% to 80% occurring once; the ten biggest clones make up over 6%. Sequenced input: PBMCs. The receptors originated from a man younger than 40 in good health and CMV-seropositive.

The chain uses TRBV27 and TRBJ2-5, with 13 positions matching TRBD2. CDR3 length: 17 residues. V lost 5 bases to trimming and J lost 4 bases; unmatched junction nucleotides: 10. Germline lookup yields CDR1 MNHEY and CDR2 SMNVEV (reference sequence). The CDR3: CASSPRTSGSLRETQYF. In nucleotides, the CDR3 is TGTGCCAGCAGTCCCAGGACTAGCGGGAGTTTAAGAGAGACCCAGTACTTC.

The chain links TRBV5-4 to TRBJ1-1, with D possibly matching TRBD1 (5 bases). CDR1 is SGHNT, CDR2 YYREEE, per germline (reference sequence). CDR3 length equals 15 residues. V shed 4 bases and J shed 4 bases, with 17 bases lying between them. Here the CDR3 reads CASSPSRGAGTEAFF. CDR3 DNA sequence: TGTGCCAGCAGCCCGAGTAGGGGCGCAGGCACTGAAGCTTTCTTT. The full variable domain, its missing parts supplied by reference TRBV5-4 and TRBJ1-1, is ETGVTQSPTHLIKTRGQQVTLRCSSQSGHNTVSWYQQALGQGPQFIFQYYREEENGRGNFPPRFSGLQFPNYSSELNVNALELDDSALYLCASSPSRGAGTEAFFGQGTRLTVV.

V and J are TRBV19 and TRBJ1-1; D perhaps matches TRBD1 (5 bases). V lost 7 bases and J 4 bases, leaving 19 bases between the germline ends. Germline V gives CDR1 LNHDA, CDR2 SQIVND (reference sequence). The CDR3 contains 15 residues. CDR3 in amino acids: CASIGTWGVSTEAFF. CDR3 DNA: TGTGCCAGTATAGGGACGTGGGGGGTGAGCACTGAAGCTTTCTTT.

The V and J genes are TRBV9 and TRBJ1-1; D call uncertain. V was clipped by 0 bases and J by 3 bases, with 9 bases between them. The CDR3 is made up of 14 amino acids. CDR1 and CDR2 from the germline V gene are SGDLS and YYNGEE. The CDR3 sequence: CASSVEIRDTEAFF. In DNA form, the CDR3 reads TGTGCCAGCAGCGTAGAGATAAGAGACACTGAAGCTTTCTTT.

The rearrangement joins TRBV5-6 to TRBJ1-4, with D unclear. There are 15 residues in the CDR3. V lost 4 bases, J lost 5 bases, and 15 bases lay in between. Germline V lookup: CDR1 SGHDT, CDR2 YYEEEE. This chain's CDR3 is CASSRKGAGNEKLFF. In nucleotides, the CDR3 is TGTGCCAGCAGCCGAAAGGGAGCGGGGAATGAAAAACTGTTTTTT.

Note on this clone: At the DNA level, this CDR3 is encoded by other sequences in the same sample as well. The chain recombines TRBV27 with TRBJ2-2; TRBD1 is a possible D gene (5 bases). CDR3 length: 12 residues. Trimming removed 2 bases from V and 7 bases from J, with 5 bases in between. Germline values: CDR1 MNHEY, CDR2 SMNVEV (reference sequence). The CDR3 DNA is TGTGCCAGCAGTTTAAGGGGCGGGGAGCTGTTTTTT. Translating gives CASSLRGGELFF.

CDR3 nucleotide sequence: TGTGCCAGCAGTTCCCCTGGGAGGTCGAACTATGGCTACACCTTC. Protein: CASSSPGRSNYGYTF. This chain uses TRBV6-5 with TRBJ1-2; D unclear. Germline V gene sequence: CDR1 MNHEY, CDR2 SVGAGI. Trimming stripped 4 bases from V and 2 bases from J, with 14 bases between. The CDR3 spans 15 residues.

The chain combines TRBV11-2 with TRBJ2-1; TRBD2 might be the D (5 bases). The CDR3 extends over 13 amino acids. Trimming pared 4 bases from V and 7 bases from J, leaving 11 bases between. The germline gives CDR1 SGHAT, CDR2 FQNNGV. The CDR3 loop reads CASSSFSANEQFF. The CDR3 DNA reads TGTGCCAGCAGCTCCTTTAGCGCAAATGAGCAGTTCTTC.

The gene calls are TRBV4-3 and TRBJ2-1, with 12 bases aligning to TRBD2. V lost 1 base to trimming and J lost 8 bases; unmatched junction nucleotides: 6. The CDR3 runs 16 residues. Germline CDR1 is LGHNA and CDR2 is YSLEER. CDR3 DNA sequence: TGCGCCAGCAGCCAAGCTAGCGGGGGGGCCGGAGATGAGCAGTTCTTC. It is translated as CASSQASGGAGDEQFF.

J is TRBJ1-1 and V is TRBV19, with 9 positions matching TRBD1. Germline CDR1 reads LNHDA; CDR2 reads SQIVND (reference sequence). Losses at the gene ends were 5 bases for V and 4 bases for J; bases not matched to a gene: 11. This CDR3 contains 16 residues. CDR3 loop: CASSSGTGRESTEAFF. The CDR3 DNA follows: TGTGCCAGTAGTTCGGGGACAGGGCGGGAGAGCACTGAAGCTTTCTTT.

V gene TRBV10-3 combines with J gene TRBJ2-5; a possible D gene is TRBD2 (7 bases). CDR3 length: 13 amino acids. Germline CDR1 reads ENHRY; CDR2 reads SYGVKD. Trimming shortened V by 4 bases and J by 5 bases, and 11 bases separated the two germline ends. The CDR3 region is CAISGGGAETQYF. In nucleotides, the CDR3 is TGTGCCATCAGTGGAGGGGGGGCTGAGACCCAGTACTTC.